The 25 T cell receptor beta chains below come from one sample, sequenced in a study of blood T cell repertoires in COVID-19 (dated by TCRdb to the early 2020s). The library was generated by the immunoSEQ multiplex PCR assay. The immuneACCESS repertoire file appears here via TCRdb, limited to in-frame rearrangements. These files lack a portion of the clones; in checked studies, under half of the deficit traces to unresolved V genes, and the cause of the others is not known. The sample yields 200,000 to 250,000 clones; about three quarters were counted once. About 5.5% of the sample belongs to the ten largest clones. Sample: peripheral blood. Receptor source: a woman in her 70s with acute or convalescent COVID-19.

The V call is TRBV28, the J call TRBJ1-4, with 10 bases identical to TRBD1. The germline V gene has CDR1 MDHEN and CDR2 SYDVKM. The J segment lost 8 bases and the V segment lost 5 bases, leaving 8 bases of the junction unmatched. This CDR3 is 15 amino acids long. CDR3 bases: TGTGCCAGCAGTCTTCTCGGACAGGGGGGAGAAAAACTGTTTTTT. Protein product: CASSLLGQGGEKLFF.

The gene calls are TRBV10-3 and TRBJ2-7; the match to TRBD2 covers 13 bases. Germline V gene data show CDR1 as ENHRY and CDR2 as SYGVKD. This CDR3 contains 14 residues. J gave up 5 bases and V 6 bases, and 4 bases lay outside the gene matches. CDR3 region: CAIRGTSGNNEQYF. The CDR3 DNA is TGTGCCATCAGGGGGACTAGCGGGAATAACGAGCAGTACTTC.

V gene TRBV9 combines with J gene TRBJ1-3, with TRBD1 identical over 9 bases. The trim removed 3 bases at V and 0 bases at J, leaving 1 base unmatched. The CDR3 runs to 15 residues. Germline CDR1 reads SGDLS; CDR2 reads YYNGEE. The CDR3 nucleotides are TGTGCCAGCAGCGCGACAGGGGGCTCTGGAAACACCATATATTTT. It yields the protein CASSATGGSGNTIYF. Using reference TRBV9 and TRBJ1-3 for the parts outside the CDR3, the full variable domain is DSGVTQTPKHLITATGQRVTLRCSPRSGDLSVYWYQQSLDQGLQFLIQYYNGEERAKGNILERFSAQQFPDLHSELNLSSLELGDSALYFCASSATGGSGNTIYFGEGSWLTVV.

The CDR3 bases are TGTGCCAGCAGTAGACAGGGTCATTATGGCTACACCTTC. This gives the protein CASSRQGHYGYTF. The chain uses TRBV6-5 and TRBJ1-2; TRBD1 agrees at 7 bases. After removal of 5 bases from V and 5 bases from J, the junction contained 5 bases not matched to a gene. The CDR3 has 13 amino acids. Per the germline V gene, CDR1 is MNHEY and CDR2 is SVGAGI.

The chain recombines TRBV14 with TRBJ1-1; TRBD1 aligns across 7 bases. V dropped 4 bases and J dropped 5; count of bases not matched to a gene: 4. This CDR3 comprises 13 residues. Looked up from germline, CDR1 is SGHDN and CDR2 is FVKESK. The CDR3 sequence is CASSPSGQTEAFF. The DNA for the CDR3 is TGTGCCAGCAGCCCTTCGGGACAGACTGAAGCTTTCTTT.

The rearrangement joins TRBV2 to TRBJ1-6; 7 bases are shared with TRBD1. Germline V lookup: CDR1 SNHLY, CDR2 FYNNEI. The CDR3 is 13 amino acids. The junction had 2 bases not matched to a gene; V was cut back by 6 bases and J by 6 bases. The CDR3 nucleotides are TGTGCCAGCAGAAGGGGGCGTAATTCACCCCTCCACTTT. Its protein is CASRRGRNSPLHF.

The chain uses TRBV19 and TRBJ2-1; 9 bases line up with TRBD2. V lost 0 bases and J lost 0; bases outside the gene matches: 3. CDR3 size: 17 residues. Germline CDR1 reads LNHDA; CDR2 reads SQIVND (reference sequence). The DNA of the CDR3 is TGTGCCAGTAGTATAGATAGCGGGGGTTTCTCCTACAATGAGCAGTTCTTC. It codes for CASSIDSGGFSYNEQFF.

V and J are TRBV5-8 and TRBJ1-2; D unclear. V gave up 5 bases and J gave up 4 bases, with 6 bases separating them. The length of the CDR3 is 11 residues. The V gene's germline CDR1 is SGHTS and CDR2 YDEGEE. Here the CDR3 DNA reads TGTGCCAGCAGGTACTTCTATGGCTACACCTTC. This codes for CASRYFYGYTF. Drawing the rest from reference TRBV5-8 and TRBJ1-2, the complete variable domain is EAGVTQSPTHLIKTRGQQATLRCSPISGHTSVYWYQQALGLGLQFLLWYDEGEERNRGNFPPRFSGRQFPNYSSELNVNALELEDSALYLCASRYFYGYTFGSGTRLTVV.

The chain is built from TRBV28 and TRBJ2-1; 11 bases match TRBD2. J lost 3 bases, V lost 6 bases, and 7 bases had no gene match. The CDR3 is made up of 16 amino acids. The germline gives CDR1 MDHEN, CDR2 SYDVKM. Here the CDR3 DNA reads TGTGCCAGCAGCGACACTAGCGGGAGTTTCTACAATGAGCAGTTCTTC. Translation: CASSDTSGSFYNEQFF.

The genes are TRBV30 and TRBJ2-2, with D maybe TRBD2 (5 bases). The ends were cut back, 0 bases at V and 2 bases at J, with 7 bases in the middle. The CDR3 length is 14 residues. Germline assignment: CDR1 GTSNPN and CDR2 SVGIG (reference sequence). CDR3 sequence: CAWSVRGNTGELFF. The CDR3 DNA is TGTGCCTGGAGTGTACGGGGTAACACCGGGGAGCTGTTTTTT.

The chain uses TRBV11-2 and TRBJ2-7, with D possibly TRBD2 on 5 matching bases. Looked up from germline, CDR1 is SGHAT and CDR2 is FQNNGV. The V gene lost 0 bases and the J gene lost 4 bases, with 13 bases spanning the gap. The CDR3 is 15 amino acids. This CDR3 reads CASSLEEGRIYEQYF. CDR3 coding DNA: TGTGCCAGCAGCTTAGAAGAGGGCAGAATTTACGAGCAGTACTTC.

The J gene is TRBJ2-3, the V gene TRBV27; 10 positions agree with TRBD2. Per germline, CDR1 MNHEY and CDR2 SMNVEV (reference sequence). This CDR3 is built from 15 residues. The V segment lost 6 bases and the J segment 6 bases; nucleotides outside the gene matches: 9. The CDR3 bases are TGTGCCAGCAGCCCCTTAGCGGGAGGTCGCGATACGCAGTATTTT. Translation gives CASSPLAGGRDTQYF.

The V gene is TRBV5-1, the J gene TRBJ1-6, with D unresolved. The V end lost 2 bases, the J end lost 8 bases, and 5 bases lay between the germline ends. The length of the CDR3 is 12 residues. Germline values: CDR1 SGHRS, CDR2 YFSETQ. The CDR3 reads CASSFSDSPLHF. The CDR3 region has the DNA TGCGCCAGCAGCTTTAGCGATTCACCCCTCCACTTT.

J is TRBJ1-6 and V is TRBV4-1; D is unclear. Germline V gene data show CDR1 as MGHRA and CDR2 as YSYEKL. The CDR3 totals 15 residues. Trimming took 1 base from V and 7 from J, leaving 11 bases between them. CDR3 sequence reads: CASSQGAITNSPLHF. CDR3 nucleotides: TGCGCCAGCAGCCAAGGGGCCATTACGAATTCACCCCTCCACTTT.

The chain couples TRBV12-3 or TRBV12-4 to TRBJ2-5; the D is unclear. The CDR3 sequence is 13 residues long. V was shortened by 3 bases and J by 0 bases, with 5 bases between the two germline ends. The CDR3 DNA reads TGTGCCAGCAGTTTGGGCTACCAAGAGACCCAGTACTTC. Its translation: CASSLGYQETQYF.

This rearrangement joins TRBV5-3 to TRBJ2-2, with 9 bases fitting TRBD1. TRBV5-3 is noted as an ORF with a role that remains uncertain. This CDR3 has 15 residues. With 5 bases clipped from V and 2 bases from J, the junction kept 4 bases outside the gene matches. The CDR3 loop reads CARRRGQGNTGELFF. The DNA for the CDR3 is TGTGCCAGAAGACGGGGACAGGGCAACACCGGGGAGCTGTTTTTT.

This clone appeared a single time. The chain joins TRBV7-3 to TRBJ2-1, with 7 bases lining up with TRBD2. The germline gives CDR1 SGHTA, CDR2 FQGTGA. Trimming removed 3 bases from V and 6 bases from J; junction bases left unmatched: 8. This CDR3 spans 15 amino acids. The CDR3 DNA reads as TGTGCCAGCAGCTTTGTCGCGGGAGAACTCAATGAGCAGTTCTTC. Protein sequence: CASSFVAGELNEQFF. The full variable domain, its missing parts supplied by reference TRBV7-3 and TRBJ2-1, is GAGVSQTPSNKVTEKGKYVELRCDPISGHTALYWYRQSLGQGPEFLIYFQGTGAADDSGLPNDRFFAVRPEGSVSTLKIQRTERGDSAVYLCASSFVAGELNEQFFGPGTRLTVL.

The V call is TRBV3-1 (or the pseudogene TRBV3-2), the J call TRBJ2-5; D may be TRBD1 (6 bases). Deletions cut 4 bases from V and 4 bases from J, with 10 bases between. Germline V gene lookup returns CDR1 LGHDT and CDR2 YNNKEL (reference sequence). The CDR3 sequence is 13 residues long. The CDR3 protein is CASSRRGGETQYF. DNA for the CDR3: TGTGCCAGCAGCCGCAGAGGGGGAGAGACCCAGTACTTC.

CDR3 DNA: TGTGCCAGCAGCCAAGTCCAGGGGTTCGGAAACACCATATATTTT. Its protein is CASSQVQGFGNTIYF. This rearrangement joins TRBV4-2 to TRBJ1-3; possibly TRBD1 for D (6 bases). The V gene's germline CDR1 is LGHNA and CDR2 YNFKEQ. The V end lost 1 base, the J end lost 4 bases, and 11 bases lay between the germline ends. This CDR3 spans 15 amino acids.

The genes are TRBV7-2 and TRBJ2-7; TRBD2 might be the D (6 bases). V gave up 5 bases and J gave up 4 bases, with 18 bases separating them. This CDR3 contains 15 residues. CDR1 and CDR2 from the germline V gene are SGHTA and FQGNSA. The CDR3 reads CASSPGGAGAYEQYF. For the CDR3, the DNA is TGTGCCAGCAGCCCCGGAGGAGCGGGCGCTTACGAGCAGTACTTC.

The rearrangement uses TRBV3-1 (or the pseudogene TRBV3-2) and TRBJ1-2, with TRBD1 identical over 7 bases. In germline, CDR1 is LGHDT, CDR2 YNNKEL (reference sequence). CDR3 length equals 15 residues. Losses at the gene ends were 0 bases for V and 4 bases for J; bases not matched to a gene: 5. The CDR3 nucleotides read TGTGCCAGCAGCCAAGATTTGACAGGGATCTATGGCTACACCTTC. Its protein product is CASSQDLTGIYGYTF.

The chain uses TRBV18 and TRBJ2-7; 9 nucleotides line up with TRBD1. This CDR3 has 14 residues. Germline CDR1 KGHSH, CDR2 LQKENI. After removal of 3 bases from V and 6 bases from J, the junction contained 6 bases not matched to a gene. CDR3 nucleotide sequence: TGTGCCAGCTCACCTTTGACAGGGGGTGGCGAGCAGTACTTC. Amino acid sequence: CASSPLTGGGEQYF. The full variable domain, with the rest looked up from reference TRBV18 and TRBJ2-7, is NAGVMQNPRHLVRRRGQEARLRCSPMKGHSHVYWYRQLPEEGLKFMVYLQKENIIDESGMPKERFSAEFPKEGPSILRIQQVVRGDSAAYFCASSPLTGGGEQYFGPGTRLTVT.

V and J are TRBV5-1 and TRBJ2-7, with D tentatively TRBD1 (7 bases). The V and J ends lost 2 bases and 4 bases respectively, with 16 bases between them. The CDR3 is 15 residues long. In germline, CDR1 is SGHRS, CDR2 YFSETQ. CDR3 coding DNA: TGCGCCAGCAGCTTAGCAGGGGGGCAGGGATACGAGCAGTACTTC. This translates into CASSLAGGQGYEQYF.

The rearrangement joins TRBV29-1 to TRBJ1-1; the D is unclear. This CDR3 spans 13 amino acids. CDR1 SQVTM and CDR2 ANQGSEA come from the germline V gene. The V and J ends lost 6 bases and 5 bases respectively, with 16 bases between them. The CDR3 sequence: CSVTLKRGTEAFF. DNA for the CDR3: TGCAGCGTAACATTGAAACGGGGAACTGAAGCTTTCTTT.

The rearrangement joins TRBV28 to TRBJ2-2; D remains unclear. V lost 4 bases to trimming and J lost 5 bases, with 8 bases between them. The germline V gene encodes CDR1 MDHEN and CDR2 SYDVKM. CDR3 length: 13 amino acids. The CDR3 protein is CASSSDTTGELFF. The CDR3 DNA is TGTGCCAGCAGTTCCGACACTACCGGGGAGCTGTTTTTT.